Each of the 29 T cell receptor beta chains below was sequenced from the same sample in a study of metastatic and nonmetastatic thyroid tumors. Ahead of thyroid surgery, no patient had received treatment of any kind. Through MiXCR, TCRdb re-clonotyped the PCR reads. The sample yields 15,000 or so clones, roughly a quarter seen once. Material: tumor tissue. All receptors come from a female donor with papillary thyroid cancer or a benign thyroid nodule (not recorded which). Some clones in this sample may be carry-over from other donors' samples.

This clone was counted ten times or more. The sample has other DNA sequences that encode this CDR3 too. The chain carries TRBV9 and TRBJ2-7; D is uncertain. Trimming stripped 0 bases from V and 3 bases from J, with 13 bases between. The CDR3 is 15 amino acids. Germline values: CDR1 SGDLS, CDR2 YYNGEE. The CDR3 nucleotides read TGTGCCAGCAGCGTAGAAACCGGTTCCTACTACGAGCAGTACTTC. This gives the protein CASSVETGSYYEQYF.

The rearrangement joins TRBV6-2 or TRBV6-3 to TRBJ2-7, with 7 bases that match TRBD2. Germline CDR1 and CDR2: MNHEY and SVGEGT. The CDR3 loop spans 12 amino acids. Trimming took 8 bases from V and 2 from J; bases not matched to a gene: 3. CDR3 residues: CASATSPYEQYF. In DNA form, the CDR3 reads TGTGCCAGCGCGACTAGCCCCTACGAGCAGTACTTC.

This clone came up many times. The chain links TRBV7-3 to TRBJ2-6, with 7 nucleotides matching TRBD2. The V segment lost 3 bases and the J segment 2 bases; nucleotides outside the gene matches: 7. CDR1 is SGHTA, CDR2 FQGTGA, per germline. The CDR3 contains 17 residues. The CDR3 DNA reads TGTGCCAGCAGCTTTGGCGGGAGCGCTCCTGGGGCCAACGTCCTGACTTTC. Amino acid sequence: CASSFGGSAPGANVLTF.

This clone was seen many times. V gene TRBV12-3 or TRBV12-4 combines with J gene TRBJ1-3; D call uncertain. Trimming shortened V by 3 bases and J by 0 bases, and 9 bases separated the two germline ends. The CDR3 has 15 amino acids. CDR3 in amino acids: CASSFVRGSGNTIYF. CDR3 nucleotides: TGTGCCAGCAGTTTCGTGCGGGGCTCTGGAAACACCATATATTTT.

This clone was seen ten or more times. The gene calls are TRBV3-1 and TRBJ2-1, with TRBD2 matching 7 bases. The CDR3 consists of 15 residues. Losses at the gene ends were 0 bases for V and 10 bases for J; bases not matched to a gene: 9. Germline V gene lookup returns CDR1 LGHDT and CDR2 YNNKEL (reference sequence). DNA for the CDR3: TGTGCCAGCAGCCAAGATAGGCTAGCGGTAGGGGAGCAGTTCTTC. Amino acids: CASSQDRLAVGEQFF.

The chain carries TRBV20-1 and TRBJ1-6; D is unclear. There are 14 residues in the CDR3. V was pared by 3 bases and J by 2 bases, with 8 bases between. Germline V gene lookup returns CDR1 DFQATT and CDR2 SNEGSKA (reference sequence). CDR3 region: CSARRETYNSPLHF. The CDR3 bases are TGCAGTGCTAGGAGGGAGACCTATAATTCACCCCTCCACTTT.

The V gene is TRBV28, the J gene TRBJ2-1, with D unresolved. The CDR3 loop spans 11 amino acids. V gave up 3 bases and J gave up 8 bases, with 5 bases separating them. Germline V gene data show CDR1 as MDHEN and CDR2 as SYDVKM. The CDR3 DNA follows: TGTGCCAGCAGTTTGGTGGATGAGCAGTTCTTC. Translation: CASSLVDEQFF.

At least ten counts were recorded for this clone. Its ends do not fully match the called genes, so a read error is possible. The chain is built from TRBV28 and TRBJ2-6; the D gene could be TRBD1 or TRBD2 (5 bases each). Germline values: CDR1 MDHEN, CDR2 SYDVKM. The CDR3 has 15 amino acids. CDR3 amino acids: CASKERGAGADVLTF. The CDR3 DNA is TGTGCCAGCAAGGAGAGAGGGGCTGGGGCCGACGTCCTGACTTTC.

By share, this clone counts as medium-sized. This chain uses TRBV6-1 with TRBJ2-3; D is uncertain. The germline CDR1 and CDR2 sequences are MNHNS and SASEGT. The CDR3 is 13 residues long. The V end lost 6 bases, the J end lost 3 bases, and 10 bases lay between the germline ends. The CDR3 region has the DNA TGTGCCAGCAGCAGATACCCGACAGATACGCAGTATTTT. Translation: CASSRYPTDTQYF.

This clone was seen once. CDR3 nucleotides: TGCAGTGCTACCAGGACTAGCAGTAGTTACCAGCAGTACTTC. This translates into CSATRTSSSYQQYF. The chain employs TRBV20-1 and TRBJ2-7, with 8 bases lining up with TRBD2. The germline CDR1 and CDR2 sequences are DFQATT and SNEGSKA (reference sequence). With V trimmed by 4 bases and J by 8 bases, 13 bases remained unmatched. The CDR3 runs to 14 residues.

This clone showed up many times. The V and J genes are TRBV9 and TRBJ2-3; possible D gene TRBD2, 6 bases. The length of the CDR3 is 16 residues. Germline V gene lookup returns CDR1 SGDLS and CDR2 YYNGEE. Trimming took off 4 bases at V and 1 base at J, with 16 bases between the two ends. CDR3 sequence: CASSPGSWGGTDTQYF. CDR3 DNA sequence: TGTGCCAGCAGCCCCGGAAGTTGGGGGGGCACAGATACGCAGTATTTT.

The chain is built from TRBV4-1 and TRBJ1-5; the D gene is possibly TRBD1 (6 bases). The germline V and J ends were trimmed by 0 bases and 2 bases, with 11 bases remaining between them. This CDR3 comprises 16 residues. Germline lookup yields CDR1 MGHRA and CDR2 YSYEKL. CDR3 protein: CASSQEPGGGNQPQHF. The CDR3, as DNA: TGCGCCAGCAGCCAAGAACCGGGGGGCGGCAATCAGCCCCAGCATTTT.

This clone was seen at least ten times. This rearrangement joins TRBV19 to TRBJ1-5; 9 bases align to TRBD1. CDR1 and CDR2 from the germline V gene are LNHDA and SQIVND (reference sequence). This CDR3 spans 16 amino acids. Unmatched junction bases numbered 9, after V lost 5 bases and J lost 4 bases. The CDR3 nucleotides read TGTGCCAGTAGTCCCTTGGACAGGGGTGATAATCAGCCCCAGCATTTT. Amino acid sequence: CASSPLDRGDNQPQHF.

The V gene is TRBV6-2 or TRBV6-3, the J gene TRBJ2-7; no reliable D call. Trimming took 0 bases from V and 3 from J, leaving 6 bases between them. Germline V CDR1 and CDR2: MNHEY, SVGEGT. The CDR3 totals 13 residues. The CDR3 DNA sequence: TGTGCCAGCAGTTACTCGGCAGGCTACGAGCAGTACTTC. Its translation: CASSYSAGYEQYF.

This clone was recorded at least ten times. Here the CDR3 DNA reads TGCGCCAGCACCCCTTCGGGCGGGAGGGTTGAAGAGCAGTTCTTC. Translating it yields CASTPSGGRVEEQFF. The chain has TRBV5-1 and TRBJ2-1, with 9 bases matching TRBD2. From germline, CDR1 is SGHRS and CDR2 YFSETQ. V dropped 6 bases and J dropped 10; count of bases not matched to a gene: 14. CDR3 length: 15 amino acids.

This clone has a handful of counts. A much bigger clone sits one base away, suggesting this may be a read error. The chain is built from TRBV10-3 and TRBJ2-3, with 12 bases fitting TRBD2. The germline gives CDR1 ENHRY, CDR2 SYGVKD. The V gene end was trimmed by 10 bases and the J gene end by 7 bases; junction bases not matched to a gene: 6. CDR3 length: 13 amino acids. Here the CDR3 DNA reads TGTGCCACGGGACTAGCGGGTGGATATACGCAGTATTTT. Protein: CATGLAGGYTQYF.

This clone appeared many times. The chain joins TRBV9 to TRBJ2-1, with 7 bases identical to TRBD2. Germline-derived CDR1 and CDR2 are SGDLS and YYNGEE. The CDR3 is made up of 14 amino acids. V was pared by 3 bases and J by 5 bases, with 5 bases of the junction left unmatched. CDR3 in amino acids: CASSAGTIHNEQFF. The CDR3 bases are TGTGCCAGCAGCGCCGGGACTATACACAATGAGCAGTTCTTC.

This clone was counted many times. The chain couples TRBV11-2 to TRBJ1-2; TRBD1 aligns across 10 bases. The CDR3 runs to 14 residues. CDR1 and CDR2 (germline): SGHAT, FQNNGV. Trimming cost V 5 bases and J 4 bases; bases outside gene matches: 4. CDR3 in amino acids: CASSPGQGGYGYTF. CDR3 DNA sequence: TGTGCCAGCAGCCCCGGACAGGGGGGCTATGGCTACACCTTC.

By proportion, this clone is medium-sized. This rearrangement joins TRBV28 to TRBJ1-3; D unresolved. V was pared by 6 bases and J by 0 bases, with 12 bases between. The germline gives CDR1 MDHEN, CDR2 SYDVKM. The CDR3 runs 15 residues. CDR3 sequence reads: CASSLTSPSGNTIYF. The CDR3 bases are TGTGCCAGCAGCCTTACTTCACCCTCTGGAAACACCATATATTTT.

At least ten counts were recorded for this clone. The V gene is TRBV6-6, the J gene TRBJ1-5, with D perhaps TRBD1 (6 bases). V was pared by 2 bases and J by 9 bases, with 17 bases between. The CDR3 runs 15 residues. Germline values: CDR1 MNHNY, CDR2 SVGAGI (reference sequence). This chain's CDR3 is CASSYPWTDRGPQHF. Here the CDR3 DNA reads TGTGCCAGCAGTTACCCTTGGACAGACCGAGGGCCCCAGCATTTT.

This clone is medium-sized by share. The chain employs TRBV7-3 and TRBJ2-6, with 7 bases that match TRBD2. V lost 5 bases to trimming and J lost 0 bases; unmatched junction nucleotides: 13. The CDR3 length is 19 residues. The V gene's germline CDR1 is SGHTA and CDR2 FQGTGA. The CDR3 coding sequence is TGTGCCAGCAGCCCCGTTAGAGGGACTAAGAGCTCTGGGGCCAACGTCCTGACTTTC. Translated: CASSPVRGTKSSGANVLTF.

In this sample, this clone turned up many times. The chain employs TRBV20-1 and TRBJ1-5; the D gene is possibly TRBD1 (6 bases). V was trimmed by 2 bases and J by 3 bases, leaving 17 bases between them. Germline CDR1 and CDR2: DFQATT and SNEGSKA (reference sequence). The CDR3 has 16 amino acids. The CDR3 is CSARTRGLPYNQPQHF. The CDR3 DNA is TGCAGTGCTAGAACCAGGGGTTTACCCTACAATCAGCCCCAGCATTTT.

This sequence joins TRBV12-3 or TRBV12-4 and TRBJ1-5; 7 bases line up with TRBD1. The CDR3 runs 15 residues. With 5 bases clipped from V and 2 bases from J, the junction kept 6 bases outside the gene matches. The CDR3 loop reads CASSNRQGGNQPQHF. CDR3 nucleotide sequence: TGTGCCAGCAGTAACCGACAGGGAGGCAATCAGCCCCAGCATTTT.

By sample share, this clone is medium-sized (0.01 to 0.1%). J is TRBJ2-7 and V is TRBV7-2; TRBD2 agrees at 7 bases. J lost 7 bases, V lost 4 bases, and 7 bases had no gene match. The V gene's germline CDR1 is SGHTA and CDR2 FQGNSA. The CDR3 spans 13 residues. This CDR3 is CASSSHTLAEQYF. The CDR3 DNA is TGTGCCAGCAGCTCCCACACACTAGCGGAGCAGTACTTC.

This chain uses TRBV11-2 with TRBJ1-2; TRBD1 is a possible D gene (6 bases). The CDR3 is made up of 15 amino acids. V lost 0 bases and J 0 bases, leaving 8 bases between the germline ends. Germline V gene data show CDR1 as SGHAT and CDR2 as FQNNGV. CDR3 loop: CASSLDGTPNYGYTF. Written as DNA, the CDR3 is TGTGCCAGCAGCTTAGATGGGACACCTAACTATGGCTACACCTTC.

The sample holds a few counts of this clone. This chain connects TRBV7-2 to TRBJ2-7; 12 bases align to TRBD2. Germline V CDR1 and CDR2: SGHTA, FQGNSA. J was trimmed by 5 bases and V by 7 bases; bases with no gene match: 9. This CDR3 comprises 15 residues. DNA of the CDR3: TGTGCCAGCACCTGGGGACTAGCGGGCTATAACGAGCAGTACTTC. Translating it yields CASTWGLAGYNEQYF.

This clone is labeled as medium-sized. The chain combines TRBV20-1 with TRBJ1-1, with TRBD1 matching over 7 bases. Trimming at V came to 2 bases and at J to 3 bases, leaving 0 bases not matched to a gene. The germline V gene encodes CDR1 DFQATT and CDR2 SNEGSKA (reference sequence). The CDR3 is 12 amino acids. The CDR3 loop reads CSARQGDTEAFF. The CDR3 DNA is TGCAGTGCTAGACAGGGGGACACTGAAGCTTTCTTT.

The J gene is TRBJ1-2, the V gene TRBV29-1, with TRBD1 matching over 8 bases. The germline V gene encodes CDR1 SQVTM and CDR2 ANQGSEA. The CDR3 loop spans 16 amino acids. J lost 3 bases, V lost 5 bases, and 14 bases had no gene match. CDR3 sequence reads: CSVPKPYRGLDYGYTF. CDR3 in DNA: TGCAGCGTTCCTAAGCCTTACAGGGGGTTGGACTATGGCTACACCTTC.

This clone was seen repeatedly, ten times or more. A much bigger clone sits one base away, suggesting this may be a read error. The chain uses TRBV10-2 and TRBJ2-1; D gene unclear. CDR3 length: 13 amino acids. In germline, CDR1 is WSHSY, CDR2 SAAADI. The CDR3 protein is CASSENEYSEQFF. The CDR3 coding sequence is TGCGCCAGCAGTGAGAACGAATACAGTGAGCAGTTCTTC.